One T cell receptor (beta chain) is described in this entry. Its specificity is not known. The authors prepared the TCRbeta library with unique molecular identifiers. A single record per CDR3 protein comes from TCRdb applying MiXCR to the PCR reads. Of about a million distinct CDR3 sequences in the sample, about 30% were seen once. This sample stems from a study of T-cell reconstitution after alpha-beta-depleted transplantation in children. Study-wide results and caveats: T-cell numbers and diversity one year post-transplant derived largely from freshly generated T cells. Reported findings indicate that, about two months after transplant, alpha-beta T cells came from several hundred expanded clones, which were derived from non-depleted graft cells. The origin of high day-60 TCRbeta diversity in some patients lay in surviving recipient T cells and thymic progenitors.

Germline assignment: CDR1 SGHKS and CDR2 YYEKEE (reference sequence). The ends were cut back, 4 bases at V and 4 bases at J, with 19 bases in the middle. The CDR3 contains 16 residues. The chain links TRBV5-5 to TRBJ2-3; D is perhaps TRBD1 or TRBD2 (5 bases each). The source of this sequence is a boy younger than two who had a stem cell transplant for SCID, so the T cells may come from the graft donor. Material: PBMCs, mostly from graft donor cells, obtained 360 days after TCRalphabeta/CD19-depleted stem cell transplant. The CDR3 loop reads CASSRLHGRDPDTQYF. CDR3 nucleotide sequence: TGTGCCAGCAGCCGCCTGCACGGACGGGACCCAGATACGCAGTATTTT.